This T cell receptor (beta chain) was captured in a study of regulatory T cells in long-lasting Graves disease. Study-level points and caveats: Gene preferences differed: TRBV28, TRBJ1-2, TRBJ2-5 in persistent cases.

Libraries of TCR beta came from iRepertoire HTBI primers plus Arm-PCR of CDR3 regions. TCRdb passed the multiplex PCR reads through MiXCR, listing each CDR3 protein once. The sample yields about 200,000 distinct CDR3 sequences, around 18% seen once. Germline-derived CDR1 and CDR2 are SGHTA and FQGNSA. Trimming pared 1 base from V and 6 bases from J, leaving 8 bases between. This CDR3 is 13 amino acids long. Time point meaning: newly diagnosed GD, antithyroid drugs for less than 3 months. PBMCs provided the RNA from which the TCR library was made. As concerns this clonotype: The antigen remains unidentified.

The clonotype comes from a female donor with Graves disease. The chain recombines TRBV7-2 with TRBJ2-3; D unclear. Sequenced here: peripheral blood mononuclear cells (PBMCs), sampled at new diagnosis, from a patient treated with antithyroid drugs. CDR3 sequence reads: CASSLVSRDTQYF. The CDR3 DNA reads TGTGCCAGCAGCTTAGTATCAAGGGATACGCAGTATTTT.